This TCR beta chain is from a study of vaccination effects on CD4 cells after COVID-19. A 10-day culture period preceded the isolation of CD4+ T cells. Vaccination of participants consisted of two doses of either the BNT162b2 or mRNA-1273 vaccine. A half-volume exchange with IL-2 medium occurred on days 3 and 7. The CDR3 length is 15 residues. V lost 3 bases, J lost 1 base, and 3 bases stayed unmatched. CDR1 is SGHVS and CDR2 is FQNEAQ in the germline V gene. Clones were read by immunoSEQ multiplex PCR, and TCRdb kept only the in-frame ones, dropping some. Of about 71,000 clones in the sample, less than 80% were seen once. With respect to this clone: Antigen unknown.

The V gene is TRBV7-8, the J gene TRBJ2-3, with 8 bases matching TRBD1. The input for sequencing was CD4+ T cells from PBMCs cultured without peptide, taken after COVID-19 vaccination. This receptor was identified in a human donor who received a COVID-19 vaccine. The CDR3 loop is CASSFKQGGTDTQYF. The CDR3 DNA sequence: TGTGCCAGCAGCTTCAAACAGGGGGGCACAGATACGCAGTATTTT.